These T cell receptor beta chains were read from a single sample in a study of cytomegalovirus exposure and HLA in healthy donors. Generated by immunoSEQ multiplex PCR, the TCRdb table keeps only in-frame clones and is missing some. In the table there are some 140,000 clones, 89% of which are singletons. What was sequenced was PBMCs. These receptors were obtained from a woman under 30 in good health and CMV-seropositive. CDR3s include the opening cysteine and the closing phenylalanine or tryptophan. Fields, in order: J gene, clone size, V gene, D gene, CDR3 protein, CDR3 DNA. The D gene is left open where the match is weak. Only some rows state a clone size, as once, few, many or a class for expanded clones.

>TRBJ1-1|once|TRBV7-9|TRBD1
CASSFGQGLNTEAFF
TGTGCCAGCAGCTTCGGACAGGGACTGAACACTGAAGCTTTCTTT
>TRBJ2-3|.|TRBV29-1|TRBD2
CSVDSLAGGNTDTQYF
TGCAGCGTTGATAGTCTAGCGGGGGGGAACACAGATACGCAGTATTTT
>TRBJ2-7|.|TRBV5-1|TRBD1
CASRPGQGVDEQYF
TGCGCCAGCAGACCCGGACAGGGTGTCGACGAGCAGTACTTC
>TRBJ1-5|.|TRBV18|TRBD1
CASSPDRATGPQHF
TGTGCCAGCTCGCCCGACAGGGCCACAGGGCCCCAGCATTTT
>TRBJ2-7|.|TRBV5-1|.
CASSPGRDMSSYEQYF
TGCGCCAGCAGCCCCGGCCGGGACATGAGCTCCTACGAGCAGTACTTC
>TRBJ1-4|.|TRBV11-2|TRBD1
CASSPYRGLNEKLFF
TGTGCCAGCAGCCCCTACAGGGGACTTAATGAAAAACTGTTTTTT
>TRBJ2-1|.|TRBV9|TRBD1
CASSEGPGQGVHEQFF
TGTGCCAGCAGCGAAGGACCGGGACAGGGGGTTCATGAGCAGTTCTTC
>TRBJ2-7|few|TRBV6-5|TRBD1
CASSPTTGHTYEQYF
TGTGCCAGCAGTCCGACGACAGGGCACACCTACGAGCAGTACTTC
>TRBJ1-1|few|TRBV15|.
CATSRPGGAGTNTEAFF
TGTGCCACCAGCAGACCGGGGGGTGCCGGAACGAACACTGAAGCTTTCTTT
>TRBJ1-3|.|TRBV15|TRBD1
CATSRRGPSGNTIYF
TGTGCCACCAGCAGGAGGGGGCCCTCTGGAAACACCATATATTTT
>TRBJ2-2|.|TRBV5-4|TRBD1
CASSLDRGDTGELFF
TGTGCCAGCAGCTTGGACAGGGGGGACACCGGGGAGCTGTTTTTT
>TRBJ1-2|.|TRBV9|.
CASSVSGTFSYTF
TGTGCCAGCAGCGTCAGTGGGACATTTAGCTACACCTTC
>TRBJ1-4|.|TRBV6-5|.
CASRQGTNEKLFF
TGTGCCAGCAGACAGGGAACTAATGAAAAACTGTTTTTT
>TRBJ2-1|once|TRBV19|TRBD1
CASFDRGRHEQFF
TGTGCCAGTTTTGACAGGGGGAGGCATGAGCAGTTCTTC
>TRBJ2-5|.|TRBV19|.
CASTTKTGFQETQYF
TGTGCCAGTACCACCAAGACAGGATTCCAAGAGACCCAGTACTTC
>TRBJ1-2|.|TRBV27|TRBD1
CASSRHRDRGGYGYTF
TGTGCCAGCAGCCGGCACAGGGACAGGGGAGGCTATGGCTACACCTTC
>TRBJ1-2|.|TRBV6-5|.
CASSYGGSLDYGYTF
TGTGCCAGCAGTTACGGGGGGTCTTTGGACTATGGCTACACCTTC
>TRBJ1-5|.|TRBV19|TRBD1
CASKQDRGKQPQHF
TGTGCCAGTAAGCAGGACAGGGGCAAGCAGCCCCAGCATTTT
>TRBJ2-5|.|TRBV27|.
CASSLGGAGETQYF
TGTGCCAGCAGTTTAGGGGGGGCAGGAGAGACCCAGTACTTC
>TRBJ2-2|once|TRBV7-6|.
CASSRQTGELFF
TGTGCCAGCAGCCGTCAGACCGGGGAGCTGTTTTTT
>TRBJ2-1|.|TRBV25-1|.
CAVTGHYNEQFF
TGTGCCGTGACAGGCCACTACAATGAGCAGTTCTTC
>TRBJ2-7|.|TRBV6-5|.
CASSYRQDEQYF
TGTGCCAGCAGTTACCGACAAGACGAGCAGTACTTC
>TRBJ1-6|.|TRBV23-1|TRBD1
CASSPGSPPGTDLLSDYSPLHF
TGCGCCAGCAGTCCAGGGTCCCCTCCCGGGACAGATCTTCTGAGTGACTATTCACCCCTCCACTTT
>TRBJ1-1|once|TRBV10-3|.
CAIEKGGGEAFF
TGTGCCATCGAGAAGGGTGGAGGTGAAGCTTTCTTT
>TRBJ1-1|.|TRBV6-5|.
CASSYAGEYTEAFF
TGTGCCAGCAGTTACGCAGGGGAGTACACTGAAGCTTTCTTT
>TRBJ2-7|.|TRBV7-8|.
CASSLVPQYEQYF
TGTGCCAGCAGCTTAGTTCCCCAATACGAGCAGTACTTC
>TRBJ1-1|.|TRBV5-4|.
CASSLAGIRTEAFF
TGTGCCAGCAGCTTGGCCGGGATCCGCACTGAAGCTTTCTTT
>TRBJ1-1|.|TRBV30|.
CAWSVGGNTEAFF
TGTGCCTGGAGTGTTGGAGGGAACACTGAAGCTTTCTTT
>TRBJ1-6|few|TRBV7-2|TRBD1
CASSTTGGDNSPLHF
TGTGCCAGCAGCACGACAGGGGGAGATAATTCACCCCTCCACTTT
>TRBJ2-5|.|TRBV11-3|TRBD1
CASSSDRGKTQYF
TGTGCCAGCAGCTCCGACAGGGGAAAGACCCAGTACTTC
>TRBJ2-5|.|TRBV6-6|TRBD1
CASSYGTDQETQYF
TGTGCCAGCAGTTATGGGACAGACCAAGAGACCCAGTACTTC
>TRBJ1-1|.|TRBV5-1|TRBD1
CASSLGQGVNTEAFF
TGCGCCAGCAGCTTGGGGCAGGGGGTTAACACTGAAGCTTTCTTT
>TRBJ2-2|.|TRBV15|.
CATSRVELANTGELFF
TGTGCCACCAGCAGAGTTGAGTTAGCGAACACCGGGGAGCTGTTTTTT
>TRBJ2-1|.|TRBV2|TRBD2
CASSVPSSGGLIGEQFF
TGTGCCAGCAGCGTTCCGTCTAGCGGGGGGTTAATAGGTGAGCAGTTCTTC
>TRBJ2-1|.|TRBV15|.
CATSRPSYNEQFF
TGTGCCACCAGCAGGCCGAGCTACAATGAGCAGTTCTTC
>TRBJ2-3|.|TRBV7-3|.
CASSLPGGQTDTQYF
TGTGCCAGCAGCTTACCGGGGGGCCAGACAGATACGCAGTATTTT
>TRBJ2-2|.|TRBV4-1|.
CASSQFPRGRAGELFF
TGCGCCAGCAGCCAATTCCCACGGGGAAGGGCCGGGGAGCTGTTTTTT
>TRBJ2-3|.|TRBV18|TRBD2
CASSRTRGTSTDTQYF
TGTGCCAGCTCACGGACGCGGGGGACTAGCACAGATACGCAGTATTTT
>TRBJ1-2|.|TRBV5-5|.
CASSPMGLTPNYGYTF
TGTGCCAGCAGCCCGATGGGACTCACCCCCAACTATGGCTACACCTTC
>TRBJ2-7|.|TRBV27|.
CASSSITGKGQYF
TGTGCCAGCAGTTCTATAACAGGGAAAGGGCAGTACTTC
>TRBJ2-2|.|TRBV14|.
CASSHRSGNTGELFF
TGTGCCAGCAGTCATCGTAGCGGGAACACCGGGGAGCTGTTTTTT
>TRBJ2-7|.|TRBV4-1|.
CASSRGDRPSLPLSYEQYF
TGCGCCAGCAGCCGGGGGGACAGACCCTCTTTGCCCCTCTCCTACGAGCAGTACTTC
>TRBJ2-7|once|TRBV5-1|.
CASSSAGAGYEQYF
TGCGCCAGCAGCTCCGCGGGGGCGGGGTACGAGCAGTACTTC
>TRBJ2-7|.|TRBV5-4|.
CASSLSDEQYF
TGTGCCAGCAGCTTATCGGACGAGCAGTACTTC
>TRBJ2-5|.|TRBV9|TRBD1
CASSVDDRGLSQGTQYF
TGTGCCAGCAGCGTAGATGACAGGGGCCTTTCTCAAGGGACCCAGTACTTC
>TRBJ1-2|few|TRBV7-2|.
CASSLGADGYTF
TGTGCCAGCAGCTTAGGGGCAGATGGCTACACCTTC
>TRBJ2-1|once|TRBV27|.
CASSVEGMSSYNEQFF
TGTGCCAGCAGTGTAGAGGGAATGAGCTCCTACAATGAGCAGTTCTTC
>TRBJ2-7|.|TRBV6-5|TRBD2
CASSYSTSGGGEQYF
TGTGCCAGCAGTTACTCGACTAGCGGGGGGGGCGAGCAGTACTTC
>TRBJ1-3|.|TRBV7-2|TRBD1
CASRWTGDSGNTIYF
TGTGCCAGCAGATGGACAGGCGACTCTGGAAACACCATATATTTT
>TRBJ2-7|.|TRBV4-3|.
CASSQLRDTAYEQYF
TGCGCCAGCAGCCAACTACGGGACACCGCCTACGAGCAGTACTTC
>TRBJ1-1|.|TRBV19|.
CASSKRGGVLAFF
TGTGCCAGTAGTAAACGGGGGGGCGTCCTGGCTTTCTTT
>TRBJ2-3|.|TRBV5-1|.
CASSYGQTQDTQYF
TGCGCCAGCAGCTACGGACAGACCCAAGATACGCAGTATTTT
>TRBJ1-6|.|TRBV13|TRBD1
CASSMWTGKGSPLHF
TGTGCCAGCAGCATGTGGACAGGGAAGGGATCACCCCTCCACTTT
>TRBJ2-1|.|TRBV9|TRBD2
CASSPGTSGGSSYNEQFF
TGTGCCAGCAGCCCTGGGACTAGCGGGGGGAGCTCCTACAATGAGCAGTTCTTC
>TRBJ1-6|.|TRBV5-4|TRBD1
CASSVDRGNSPLHF
TGTGCCAGCAGCGTTGACAGGGGGAATTCACCCCTCCACTTT
>TRBJ2-7|.|TRBV23-1|TRBD1
CASSHSQGGQRYEQYF
TGCGCCAGCAGTCACTCACAGGGGGGACAGCGCTACGAGCAGTACTTC
>TRBJ2-1|.|TRBV7-3|TRBD2
CASSPGTTHHEQFF
TGTGCCAGCAGCCCCGGGACTACCCACCATGAGCAGTTCTTC
>TRBJ1-1|.|TRBV7-8|.
CASSLGGGNRDEAFF
TGTGCCAGCAGCTTAGGGGGGGGCAACCGAGATGAAGCTTTCTTT